Sequencing of this TCR beta chain was carried out in a study of identical twins. Study findings and constraints: When twins shared out-of-frame alpha sequences, those sequences had excess low generation probability. Invariant MAIT and iNKT cells are populations that could partly confound zero-insertion analyses. Models underestimated how often monozygotic twins shared out-of-frame TCR alpha.

The trim removed 0 bases at V and 1 base at J, leaving 2 bases unmatched. From germline, CDR1 is SGDLS and CDR2 YYNGEE. This CDR3 region has 16 residues. TCRdb called the 5' RACE reads again in MiXCR, with one record for every CDR3 protein. The sample yields around 200,000 distinct CDR3 sequences, around a tenth seen once. To note about this clonotype: No antigen is known for it.

What was sequenced was memory (CD45RO+) T cells sorted from blood. The origin of this receptor is a woman aged 18-30 years in good health. The genes are TRBV9 and TRBJ2-3; 10 nucleotides align to TRBD1. The CDR3 here is CASSVGGTGGTDTQYF. CDR3 nucleotides: TGTGCCAGCAGCGTAGGTGGGACAGGGGGCACAGATACGCAGTATTTT.